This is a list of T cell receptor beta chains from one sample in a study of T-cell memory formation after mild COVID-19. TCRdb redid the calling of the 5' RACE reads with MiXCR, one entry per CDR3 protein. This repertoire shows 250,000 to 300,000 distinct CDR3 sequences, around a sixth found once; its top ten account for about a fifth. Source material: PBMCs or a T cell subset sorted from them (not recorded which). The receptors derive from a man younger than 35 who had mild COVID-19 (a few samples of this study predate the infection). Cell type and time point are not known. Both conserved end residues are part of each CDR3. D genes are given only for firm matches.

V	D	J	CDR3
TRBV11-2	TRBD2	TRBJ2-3	CAGRTSGADTQYF
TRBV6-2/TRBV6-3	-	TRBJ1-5	CASRQGGNQPQHF
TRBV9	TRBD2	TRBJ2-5	CASSVVGGDGETQYF
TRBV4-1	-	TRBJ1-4	CASSQKSEKLFF
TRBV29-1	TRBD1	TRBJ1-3	CSVRDRGFGNTIYF
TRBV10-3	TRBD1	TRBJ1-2	CAIRYRGRRGNYGYTF
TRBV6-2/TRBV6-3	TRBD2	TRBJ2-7	CASSYSSERGVYEQYF
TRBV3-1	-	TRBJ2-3	CASSQRPLRTDTQYF
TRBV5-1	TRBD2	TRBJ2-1	CASRLGGGVYNEQFF
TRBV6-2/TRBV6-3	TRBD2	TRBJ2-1	CASSGGGSVNEQFF
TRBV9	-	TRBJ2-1	CASSRGEDEQFF
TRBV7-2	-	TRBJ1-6	CASSPQRGSYNSPLHF
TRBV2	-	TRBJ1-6	CASIGNSPLHF
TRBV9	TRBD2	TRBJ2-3	CASSEGLAGGRTQYF
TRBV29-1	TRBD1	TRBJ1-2	CSARQGPWGYTF
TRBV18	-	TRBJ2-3	CASSQNPDTQYF
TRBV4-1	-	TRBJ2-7	CASSQDFGGNPYEQYF